This T cell receptor (beta chain) was sequenced during a study of blood T cell repertoires in COVID-19. Study-wide background: COVID-19 samples from acute and convalescent phases originated in the United States, Italy and Spain. In each case, the material was cDNA or gDNA derived from T cells, B-cell-depleted T cells, or PBMCs.

In the original analysis: Counts of nucleated cells, estimated from reference gene primer amplification, were obtained. Assay used: immunoSEQ multiplex PCR; TCRdb lists only in-frame clones, some missing. That table supplies the V and J calls and clone size; D and trimming were determined from the DNA. The profile shows about 260,000 clones, around 88% of them singletons. The CDR3 has 17 residues. This TCR came from a man aged 25 to 45 with active or convalescent COVID-19. Specimen: peripheral blood. The rearrangement links TRBV21-1 to TRBJ1-1. TRBV21-1 constitutes a pseudogene. CDR3 sequence: CASTWIAHEPANTEAFF. The CDR3 region has the DNA TGTGCCAGCACATGGATAGCCCATGAGCCCGCGAACACTGAAGCTTTCTTT.